This is a list of T cell receptor beta chains from one sample in a study of metastatic and nonmetastatic thyroid tumors. TCRdb re-called the PCR reads via MiXCR. Among some 20,000 clones listed, 15% to 18% were seen once. Specimen: blood. Receptors were obtained from a female donor with papillary thyroid cancer or a benign thyroid nodule (not recorded which). Some clones in this sample may be carry-over from other donors' samples. Each CDR3 is given with its conserved first and last residue. A D gene is named only where the DNA matches it firmly. Clone size is not always given. Where it is, it says once, few, many or a class for expanded clones.

J gene,clone size,D gene,V gene,CDR3 DNA,CDR3 protein
TRBJ1-1,-,-,TRBV20-1,TGCAGTGCTAGAGATTTGGTTCCCAACACTGAAGCTTTCTTT,CSARDLVPNTEAFF
TRBJ2-5,medium-sized,-,TRBV6-1,TGTGCCAGCAGTTTGGGGTGGGTGAGATGGGGAGAGACCCAGTACTTC,CASSLGWVRWGETQYF
TRBJ1-1,-,-,TRBV20-1,TGCAGTGCTCTCGACGGGTCTTCGCCTTTTTTCTTT,CSALDGSSPFFF
TRBJ2-3,many,-,TRBV4-3,TGCGCCAGCAGCCGGACGGGGGACCGCACAGATACGCAGTATTTT,CASSRTGDRTDTQYF
TRBJ2-7,-,-,TRBV11-3,TGTGCCAGCAGCCTAGAGGCAGTTGAAACCTACGAGCAGTACTTC,CASSLEAVETYEQYF
TRBJ2-7,-,-,TRBV30,TGTGCCTGGACGGGAAACTACGAGCAGTACTTC,CAWTGNYEQYF
TRBJ2-2,many,TRBD2,TRBV4-2,TGTGCCAGCAGCCCCTGGCAACTAGCGGGGACCGGGGAGCTGTTTTTT,CASSPWQLAGTGELFF
TRBJ1-2,medium-sized,TRBD1,TRBV28,TGTGCCAGCAGTCTACAGGGGACGTGGGGCTACACCTTC,CASSLQGTWGYTF
TRBJ2-3,medium-sized,-,TRBV28,TGTGCCAGCAGGTCTACAGGGAGCAGCACAGATACGCAGTATTTT,CASRSTGSSTDTQYF
TRBJ1-3,-,-,TRBV19,TGTGCCAGTAGTCCATCCGGAGGCCAACGCTCTGGAAACACCATATATTTT,CASSPSGGQRSGNTIYF
TRBJ1-2,many,-,TRBV2,TGTGCCAGCAGCTTCGGACGGGACTATGGCTACACCTTC,CASSFGRDYGYTF
TRBJ1-1,-,-,TRBV28,TGTGCCAGCAGTTTAGAAGGCCTGAAGACCACTGAAGCTTTCTTT,CASSLEGLKTTEAFF
TRBJ1-1,many,-,TRBV5-5,TGTGCCAGGGGACTCCGGAACACTGAAGCTTTCTTT,CARGLRNTEAFF
TRBJ2-2,many,-,TRBV2,TGTGCCAGCAGTGACAGGGAGGCCACCGGGGAGCTGTTTTTT,CASSDREATGELFF
TRBJ2-7,-,-,TRBV19,TGTGCCAGTAGTATCGGAGACAGAGTTTACGAGCAGTACTTC,CASSIGDRVYEQYF
TRBJ2-1,many,TRBD2,TRBV7-8,TGTGCCAGCAGCTTAGGTGTGGGGTCGGGAGGCGGGAATGAGCAGTTCTTC,CASSLGVGSGGGNEQFF
TRBJ1-2,-,-,TRBV4-1,TGCGCCAGCAGCCAGGATGGTTATCGGGGGAACTATGGCTACACCTTC,CASSQDGYRGNYGYTF
TRBJ1-2,many,-,TRBV29-1,TGCAGCGTTGAAGCCCAGGGAGTTGTTTATGGCTACACCTTC,CSVEAQGVVYGYTF
TRBJ1-3,many,-,TRBV28,TGTGCCAGCAGCACCGACACGATCTCTGGAAACACCATATATTTT,CASSTDTISGNTIYF
TRBJ2-2,-,-,TRBV5-1,TGCGCCAGCAGCCGACTCACCGGGACTGGAAACACCGGGGAGCTGTTTTTT,CASSRLTGTGNTGELFF
TRBJ2-7,-,-,TRBV18,TGTGCCAGCTCACCACCCGGGACTGCCTACGAGCAGTACTTC,CASSPPGTAYEQYF
TRBJ1-2,medium-sized,-,TRBV6-4,TGTGCCAGCAGTGCCGTACAGGGCGGCTATGGCTACACCTTC,CASSAVQGGYGYTF
TRBJ2-2,few,TRBD2,TRBV6-1,TGTGCCAGCAGTGGACTAGCGGGGGGAAACGGGGAGCTGTTTTTT,CASSGLAGGNGELFF
TRBJ2-7,medium-sized,-,TRBV27,TGTGCCAGCAGTTTGGGGGGCTACGAGCAGTACTTC,CASSLGGYEQYF
TRBJ1-5,medium-sized,-,TRBV19,TGTGCCAGTAGTAATTGGAGCAATCAGCCCCAGCATTTT,CASSNWSNQPQHF
TRBJ2-7,many,-,TRBV10-2,TGCGCCAGCAGTGTGGTCAGACTAACCTACGAGCAGTACTTC,CASSVVRLTYEQYF